Here is one T cell receptor (beta chain) with its context. The germline CDR1 and CDR2 sequences are KGHSH and LQKENI. V was clipped by 0 bases and J by 0 bases, with 14 bases between them. The CDR3 totals 17 residues. The sample is drawn from a study of lymphopenia after photon versus proton radiotherapy. Measured with immunoSEQ multiplex PCR; TCRdb has only the in-frame clones, and not every one. The sample consists of more than 20,000 clones, about 85% of them appearing once. The chain uses TRBV18 and TRBJ1-2; no firm D call. Sample: peripheral blood, taken from a patient treated with photon-based radiotherapy. This sequence originates from a man aged 60 to 75 with pancreatic cancer. CDR3 loop: CASSPPSTVTTNYGYTF. The CDR3 DNA follows: TGTGCCAGCTCACCACCTTCGACCGTAACCACTAACTATGGCTACACCTTC.